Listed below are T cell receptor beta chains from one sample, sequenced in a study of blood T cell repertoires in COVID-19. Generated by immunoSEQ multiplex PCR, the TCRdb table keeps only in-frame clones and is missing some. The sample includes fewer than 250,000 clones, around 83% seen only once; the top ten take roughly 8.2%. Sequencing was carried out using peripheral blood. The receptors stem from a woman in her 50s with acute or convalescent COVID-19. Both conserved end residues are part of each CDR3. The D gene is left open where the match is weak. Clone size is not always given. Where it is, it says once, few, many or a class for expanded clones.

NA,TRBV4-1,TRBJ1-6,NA,TGCGCCAGCAGCTACGAAGCTACCTCCTATAATTCACCCCTCCACTTT,CASSYEATSYNSPLHF
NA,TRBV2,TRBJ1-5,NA,TGTGCCAGCAAATGGGGGCGCAGCAATCAGCCCCAGCATTTT,CASKWGRSNQPQHF
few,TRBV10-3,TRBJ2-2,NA,TGTGCCACCAGACGGGACTCCCCAGGCACCGGGGAGCTGTTTTTT,CATRRDSPGTGELFF
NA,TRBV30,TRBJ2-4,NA,TGTGCCTGGAGTGTAGGGGCAGGAGCCAAAAACATTCAGTACTTC,CAWSVGAGAKNIQYF
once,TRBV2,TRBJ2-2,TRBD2,TGTGCCAGCAGCCGACTAGCAACGAACACCGGGGAGCTGTTTTTT,CASSRLATNTGELFF
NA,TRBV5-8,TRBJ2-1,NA,TGTGCCAGCAGCCCGGGGGTTTCGGGGAACAATGAGCAGTTCTTC,CASSPGVSGNNEQFF
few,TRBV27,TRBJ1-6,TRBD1,TGTGCCAGCAGTTTCGGGACAGGGGGCTATAATTCACCCCTCCACTTT,CASSFGTGGYNSPLHF
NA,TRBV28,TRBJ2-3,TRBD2,TGTGCTGCGGGGGGCTCCACAGATACGCAGTATTTT,CAAGGSTDTQYF
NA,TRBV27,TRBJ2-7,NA,TGTGCCAGCAGTTTATCGGGGGGGGCAAGCTACGAGCAGTACTTC,CASSLSGGASYEQYF
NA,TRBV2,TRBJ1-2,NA,TGTGCCAGCAGCCACGAGCGGGGACCCTTTAACTATGGCTACACCTTC,CASSHERGPFNYGYTF
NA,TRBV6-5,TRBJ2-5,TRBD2,TGTGCCAGCACCTCTAGCGGGAGAGGAGAGACCCAGTACTTC,CASTSSGRGETQYF
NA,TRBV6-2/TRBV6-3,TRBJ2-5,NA,TGTGCCAGCAGCTTAAGCTTGATCAAAGAGACCCAGTACTTC,CASSLSLIKETQYF
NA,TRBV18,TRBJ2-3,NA,TGTGCCAGCTCACCGAGGGTTACTAGCACAGATACGCAGTATTTT,CASSPRVTSTDTQYF
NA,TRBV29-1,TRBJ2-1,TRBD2,TGCAGCGTTGCCGGGACTAGCGGGAGGGAAGATGAGCAGTTCTTC,CSVAGTSGREDEQFF
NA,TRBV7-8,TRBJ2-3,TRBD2,TGTGCCAGCAGCTTAGGACTAGCTTCAGCTACGCAGTATTTT,CASSLGLASATQYF